This paragraph covers one T cell receptor beta chain sequence. Its antigen target is currently unknown. No clone much larger than this one lies a single base away; base qualities are absent. Including the terminal cysteine and phenylalanine, the CDR3 comprises 16 residues. Only the CDR3 part of the read is kept: 48 bases, read in frame from the first base. Clipping removes 3 bases from V and 0 bases from J, with 5 as the unmatched junction base count. CDR1 and CDR2 (SGDLS, YYNGEE) derive from the germline V gene. This record comes from a study of T cell changes during pregnancy in multiple sclerosis (dated by TCRdb to the late 2010s). Concerning the study at large: In women with multiple sclerosis, the researchers looked at how the T cell repertoire shifted as pregnancy progressed.

Libraries were constructed by the immunoSEQ multiplex PCR assay. TCRdb's version of the immuneACCESS table is confined to in-frame rearrangements and falls short of the full clone set. An unresolved V gene accounts for under half of the shortfall where checked; the remainder is of unknown origin. Recorded for this sample are tens of thousands of clones; about 91% of them occurred a single time. The ten largest clonotypes hold less than 0.8% of the sample. Sequences were derived from CD4+ T cells from peripheral blood mononuclear cells, sampled in the third trimester of pregnancy. The TCR sequence derives from a female donor with multiple sclerosis, enrolled in a pregnancy study. The V and J genes are TRBV9 and TRBJ2-1; 8 nucleotides in the junction match TRBD1. DNA sequence: TGTGCCAGCAGCGCAAGGACAGGGTCCTCCTACAATGAGCAGTTCTTC. It translates as CASSARTGSSYNEQFF.